A single sample is the source of the 19 T cell receptor beta chains below, sequenced in a study of cytomegalovirus exposure and HLA in healthy donors. The PCR employed 60 Vbeta primers together with 13 Jbeta primers. TCRdb keeps only in-frame clones here, not all; method: immunoSEQ multiplex PCR. Altogether some 93,000 clones are present, 78% being singletons, with the ten largest covering approximately 3.3%. The sample comprised PBMCs. These TCRs come from a woman aged 40 to 50 in good health and CMV-seronegative.

The genes are TRBV9 and TRBJ1-3; no reliable D call. V lost 0 bases and J 8 bases, leaving 9 bases between the germline ends. The CDR3 runs 13 residues. From germline, CDR1 is SGDLS and CDR2 YYNGEE. The CDR3 DNA reads TGTGCCAGCAGCGTAGTAGGAGGGCACACCATATATTTT. Translated, it gives CASSVVGGHTIYF. Supplemented by reference TRBV9 and TRBJ1-3, the full variable domain reads DSGVTQTPKHLITATGQRVTLRCSPRSGDLSVYWYQQSLDQGLQFLIQYYNGEERAKGNILERFSAQQFPDLHSELNLSSLELGDSALYFCASSVVGGHTIYFGEGSWLTVV.

Comment on this clone: At one end, the junction sequence differs from germline, possibly due to a read error. The chain carries TRBV20-1 and TRBJ1-2, with 7 bases that match TRBD1. From germline, CDR1 is DFQATT and CDR2 SNEGSKA (reference sequence). The CDR3 is made up of 9 amino acids. CDR3 in amino acids: CSARIGQDF. DNA for the CDR3: TGCAGTGCTAGAATTGGACAGGACTTC.

CDR3 nucleotides: TGCGCCAGCAGCTCGGGACTAGCGGGAGAGTTTGCCTACGAGCAGTACTTC. Translation: CASSSGLAGEFAYEQYF. The chain recombines TRBV5-1 with TRBJ2-7; 14 bases line up with TRBD2. V lost 3 bases and J lost 2; bases outside the gene matches: 7. Looked up from germline, CDR1 is SGHRS and CDR2 is YFSETQ. The CDR3 has 17 residues.

The chain carries TRBV29-1 and TRBJ1-5; TRBD1 matches 8 bases. The CDR3 is 12 amino acids. The junction had 3 bases not matched to a gene; V was cut back by 7 bases and J by 4 bases. Germline CDR1 is SQVTM and CDR2 is ANQGSEA. The CDR3 nucleotides read TGCAGCGCCCGACAGGGGAATCAGCCCCAGCATTTT. The encoded protein is CSARQGNQPQHF.

CDR3 amino acids: CASRDRGPRYEQYF. CDR3 in DNA: TGTGCCAGCAGGGACAGGGGGCCGAGGTACGAGCAGTACTTC. This chain joins TRBV27 and TRBJ2-7, with 11 bases that match TRBD1. This CDR3 spans 14 amino acids. V shed 6 bases and J 4 bases; nucleotides not matched to a gene: 5. In germline, CDR1 is MNHEY, CDR2 SMNVEV (reference sequence).

This clone was seen a few times. The chain carries TRBV28 and TRBJ1-5; D unclear. The germline gives CDR1 MDHEN, CDR2 SYDVKM. This CDR3 is 12 amino acids long. V was pared by 2 bases and J by 8 bases, with 7 bases between. This CDR3 is CASSLTGKPQHF. The CDR3 nucleotides are TGTGCCAGCAGTTTAACCGGTAAGCCCCAGCATTTT.

The V call is TRBV14, the J call TRBJ2-7; 7 bases fit TRBD2. In germline, CDR1 is SGHDN, CDR2 FVKESK. Germline trimming cut 0 bases from V and 3 bases from J; bases unmatched to any gene: 2. This CDR3 has 14 residues. CDR3 DNA sequence: TGTGCCAGCAGCCAAGAAGGGACTAACTACGAGCAGTACTTC. Amino acids: CASSQEGTNYEQYF. Supplemented by reference TRBV14 and TRBJ2-7, the full variable domain reads EAGVTQFPSHSVIEKGQTVTLRCDPISGHDNLYWYRRVMGKEIKFLLHFVKESKQDESGMPNNRFLAERTGGTYSTLKVQPAELEDSGVYFCASSQEGTNYEQYFGPGTRLTVT.

This CDR3 is CATSRERGYRVSSYGYTF. The CDR3 region has the DNA TGTGCCACCAGCAGAGAGAGAGGGTACAGGGTTTCATCCTATGGCTACACCTTC. V usage is TRBV15 and J usage is TRBJ1-2, with a possible D match to TRBD1 (6 bases). This CDR3 comprises 18 residues. From germline, CDR1 is LNHNV and CDR2 YYDKDF (reference sequence). With 0 bases removed from V and 4 bases from J, the gap between germline ends came to 21 bases.

This clone was counted only a few times. The V gene is TRBV5-1, the J gene TRBJ1-1, with D hard to call. This CDR3 is 15 amino acids long. V lost 0 bases and J 6 bases, leaving 15 bases between the germline ends. Looked up from germline, CDR1 is SGHRS and CDR2 is YFSETQ. In DNA form, the CDR3 reads TGCGCCAGCAGCTTGGCTACGAGTGGAGGTGCTGAAGCTTTCTTT. Translating gives CASSLATSGGAEAFF.

V usage is TRBV4-1 and J usage is TRBJ1-3; no definite D call. The V end was cut by 4 bases, the J end by 2 bases, with 9 bases between. The CDR3 consists of 14 residues. The germline CDR1 and CDR2 sequences are MGHRA and YSYEKL. The CDR3 coding sequence is TGCGCCAGCAGCCCCTCGGGAGCTGGAAACACCATATATTTT. Protein sequence: CASSPSGAGNTIYF.

This sequence joins TRBV27 and TRBJ2-2; D may be TRBD1 (5 bases). This CDR3 is 14 amino acids long. Germline V gene sequence: CDR1 MNHEY, CDR2 SMNVEV (reference sequence). Between the trimmed V and J ends, which lost 3 bases and 1 base, there was a span of 6 bases. CDR3 region: CASSFRENTGELFF. The CDR3 bases are TGTGCCAGCAGTTTCAGGGAGAACACCGGGGAGCTGTTTTTT.

The chain uses TRBV11-3 and TRBJ2-5; D call uncertain. Germline CDR1 SGHNT, CDR2 YENEEA. V lost 2 bases, J lost 4 bases, and 8 bases lay in between. The CDR3 is made up of 13 amino acids. CDR3 nucleotide sequence: TGTGCCAGCAGCTTAATTCGAGGAGAGACCCAGTACTTC. It encodes CASSLIRGETQYF.

The rearrangement uses TRBV30 and TRBJ2-1; 8 nucleotides align to TRBD1. V was clipped by 0 bases and J by 4 bases; unmatched bases: 2. The CDR3 has 14 residues. From germline, CDR1 is GTSNPN and CDR2 SVGIG (reference sequence). CDR3 protein: CAWSVRGPYNEQFF. The CDR3 DNA reads as TGTGCCTGGAGTGTCAGGGGGCCTTACAATGAGCAGTTCTTC.

The chain recombines TRBV4-2 with TRBJ2-1; 11 nucleotides agree with TRBD2. The junction had 8 bases not matched to a gene; V was cut back by 4 bases and J by 6 bases. The CDR3 is made up of 16 amino acids. Looked up from germline, CDR1 is LGHNA and CDR2 is YNFKEQ. CDR3 residues: CASSPVAGGSGNEQFF. The CDR3, as DNA: TGTGCCAGCAGCCCGGTAGCGGGAGGGTCGGGCAATGAGCAGTTCTTC.

This clone was observed a handful of times. The chain joins TRBV5-1 to TRBJ2-2, with TRBD1 matching 9 bases. Germline V CDR1 and CDR2: SGHRS, YFSETQ. V shed 8 bases, J shed 10 bases, and the junction held 12 bases outside the gene matches. The CDR3 contains 14 residues. As DNA, the CDR3 is TGCGCCAGTCGAACCGGGACAGGGTCCCCGGAGCTGTTTTTT. It translates to CASRTGTGSPELFF.

The J gene is TRBJ2-1, the V gene TRBV5-4, with 7 bases matching TRBD2. CDR3 size: 13 residues. Germline values: CDR1 SGHNT, CDR2 YYREEE (reference sequence). The V and J ends lost 4 bases and 9 bases, in that order; junction bases with no gene match: 7. The CDR3 here is CASSLSSGSEQFF. The DNA of the CDR3 is TGTGCCAGCAGCCTGTCTAGCGGTTCTGAGCAGTTCTTC. The full variable domain, completed using reference TRBV5-4 and TRBJ2-1, is ETGVTQSPTHLIKTRGQQVTLRCSSQSGHNTVSWYQQALGQGPQFIFQYYREEENGRGNFPPRFSGLQFPNYSSELNVNALELDDSALYLCASSLSSGSEQFFGPGTRLTVL.

V usage is TRBV6-6 and J usage is TRBJ2-7; TRBD1 aligns across 8 bases. The CDR3 has 14 residues. Trimming removed 0 bases from V and 4 bases from J; junction bases left unmatched: 2. The V gene's germline CDR1 is MNHNY and CDR2 SVGAGI (reference sequence). Written as DNA, the CDR3 is TGTGCCAGCAGTTACTCTGGACAGGGTTACGAGCAGTACTTC. Protein sequence: CASSYSGQGYEQYF.

The chain has TRBV9 and TRBJ1-2, with D perhaps matching TRBD1 (5 bases). The V gene's germline CDR1 is SGDLS and CDR2 YYNGEE. Between the trimmed V and J ends, which lost 0 bases and 5 bases, there was a span of 11 bases. This CDR3 has 14 amino acids. This chain's CDR3 is CASSVGRTTYGYTF. The DNA for the CDR3 is TGTGCCAGCAGCGTAGGTAGGACAACATATGGCTACACCTTC. The full variable domain, in which reference TRBV9 and TRBJ1-2 provide the parts outside the CDR3, is DSGVTQTPKHLITATGQRVTLRCSPRSGDLSVYWYQQSLDQGLQFLIQYYNGEERAKGNILERFSAQQFPDLHSELNLSSLELGDSALYFCASSVGRTTYGYTFGSGTRLTVV.

This rearrangement joins TRBV28 to TRBJ1-2, with TRBD1 matching over 9 bases. The V gene end was trimmed by 4 bases and the J gene end by 4 bases; junction bases not matched to a gene: 7. Germline values: CDR1 MDHEN, CDR2 SYDVKM. The CDR3 runs 15 residues. In DNA, the CDR3 is TGTGCCAGCAGTTCAGGGACAGGGTACTTCTATGGCTACACCTTC. It is translated as CASSSGTGYFYGYTF.